These 6 T cell receptor beta chains were sequenced from one sample in a study of T cells in Graves' hyperthyroidism and ophthalmopathy (dated by TCRdb to about 2019). The library came from multiplex PCR. These reads were obtained on an Illumina HiSeq 2000. The TCR beta CDR3 regions were amplified from RNA transcripts. A first-round RT-PCR of the TCR CDR3 used the HTBI primer set with the Qiagen OneStep RT-PCR kit. TCRdb reprocessing: public reads trimmed at Q25 with fastp, clones called with MiXCR, in-frame beta chains kept. When rows share a CDR3 protein, they turn into one entry using the most common DNA and genes. This sample gives 300,000 to 500,000 distinct CDR3 sequences in total; approximately 15% of them show up just once. The ten largest make up about 33% of the sample. Specimen: blood. The receptors here all came from a woman in her 30s with Graves' hyperthyroidism.

This clonotype was counted ten times or more. The chain joins TRBV6-6 to TRBJ1-2; 8 bases agree with TRBD1. V shed 0 bases, J shed 7 bases, and the junction held 4 bases outside the gene matches. This CDR3 is 14 amino acids long. Germline V gene data show CDR1 as MNHNY and CDR2 as SVGAGI (reference sequence). The CDR3 nucleotides read TGTGCCAGCAGTTACTCGGACAGGGAATTTGGCTACACCTTC. The encoded protein is CASSYSDREFGYTF.

This clonotype was detected many times. The V gene is TRBV28, the J gene TRBJ1-5; tentatively, D is TRBD1 (5 bases). The germline V and J ends were trimmed by 3 bases and 5 bases, with 20 bases remaining between them. The CDR3 totals 17 residues. Germline V gene lookup returns CDR1 MDHEN and CDR2 SYDVKM. In DNA form, the CDR3 reads TGTGCCAGCAGTTTGCTGCTGATCCCTCGAGGGGATCAGCCCCAGCATTTT. The encoded protein is CASSLLLIPRGDQPQHF. The variable domain in full, completed from reference TRBV28 and TRBJ1-5, reads DVKVTQSSRYLVKRTGEKVFLECVQDMDHENMFWYRQDPGLGLRLIYFSYDVKMKEKGDIPEGYSVSREKKERFSLILESASTNQTSMYLCASSLLLIPRGDQPQHFGDGTRLSIL.

This clonotype was counted between two and nine times. This chain links TRBV4-1 with TRBJ2-7, with TRBD1 matching 9 bases. This CDR3 is built from 15 residues. V trimming: 4 bases; J trimming: 4 bases; junction bases outside the gene matches: 8. The germline V gene encodes CDR1 MGHRA and CDR2 YSYEKL. The CDR3 is CASSLAGTGWYEQYF. The DNA for the CDR3 is TGCGCCAGCAGCCTGGCCGGGACAGGGTGGTACGAGCAGTACTTC.

In its sample, this clonotype was seen many times. The chain employs TRBV28 and TRBJ1-2, with D tentatively TRBD1 (5 bases). The CDR3 loop spans 14 amino acids. The ends were cut back, 6 bases at V and 3 bases at J, with 14 bases in the middle. The germline gives CDR1 MDHEN, CDR2 SYDVKM. The CDR3 DNA follows: TGTGCCAGCAGAACGACAGTGGAATACTATGGCTACACCTTC. Protein sequence: CASRTTVEYYGYTF.

This clonotype was recorded many times. The rearrangement uses TRBV4-1 and TRBJ2-1, with 8 bases aligning to TRBD2. CDR1 MGHRA and CDR2 YSYEKL come from the germline V gene. The CDR3 runs to 16 residues. The V segment lost 4 bases and the J segment 2 bases; nucleotides outside the gene matches: 7. The CDR3 reads CASSPSSGRAYNEQFF. The DNA of the CDR3 is TGCGCCAGCAGCCCCTCCTCCGGGAGGGCCTACAATGAGCAGTTCTTC.

This clonotype appeared many times. J is TRBJ2-7 and V is TRBV7-2; D may be TRBD2 (6 bases). This CDR3 spans 14 amino acids. Looked up from germline, CDR1 is SGHTA and CDR2 is FQGNSA. The V gene lost 2 bases and the J gene lost 7 bases, with 15 bases spanning the gap. The CDR3 DNA sequence: TGTGCCAGCAGCTTACTCGGAGGGGCCGGAGAGCAGTACTTC. Translating gives CASSLLGGAGEQYF.